The T cell receptor beta chain described here comes from a study of T cells in Graves' hyperthyroidism and ophthalmopathy. RNA transcripts provided the source from which TCR beta CDR3 regions were amplified. In the first-round RT-PCR of the TCR CDR3, the HTBI primer set was used. TCRdb ran MiXCR on the multiplex PCR reads and lists one entry per CDR3 protein. The sample records approximately 690,000 distinct CDR3 sequences, 20% being singletons. The V gene lost 1 base and the J gene lost 1 base, with 12 bases spanning the gap. Germline-derived CDR1 and CDR2 are SEHNR and FQNEAQ (reference sequence). The CDR3 has 16 amino acids. Each person with ophthalmopathy scored at least 3 on the Clinical Activity Score, reached NOSPECS grade 4 or higher, and had been ill under 3 months.

The chain links TRBV7-9 to TRBJ2-3, with a tentative D call TRBD1 (6 bases). This receptor was identified in a man aged 25 to 45 with Graves' ophthalmopathy. The sequenced material came from blood. As DNA, the CDR3 is TGTGCCAGCAGCTTAGGGACAGTTATTGGCACAGATACGCAGTATTTT. As protein: CASSLGTVIGTDTQYF.